The 9 T cell receptor beta chains presented below share a single source sample, sequenced in a study of cytomegalovirus exposure and HLA in healthy donors (dated by TCRdb to 2015 to 2018). Library construction relied on the immunoSEQ multiplex PCR assay. A mixture of 60 forward primers for TCR Vbeta segments and 13 reverse primers for TCR Jbeta segments was used in the multiplex PCR. In its TCRdb copy, this immuneACCESS table keeps in-frame sequences only and misses some clones. Where compared with another copy, unresolved V genes explain less than half of these, and the others have no known cause. Across this sample there are 65,000 to 90,000 clones, with 65% to 75% seen only once. About 15% of the sample rests with the top ten. Sequenced input: PBMCs. Receptor source: a woman aged 40 to 50 in good health and CMV-seropositive.

This chain links TRBV19 with TRBJ2-7; TRBD2 is a possible D gene (5 bases). This CDR3 comprises 14 residues. V was trimmed by 2 bases and J by 3 bases, leaving 11 bases between them. Germline CDR1 reads LNHDA; CDR2 reads SQIVND (reference sequence). CDR3 loop: CASSISPGYYEQYF. The CDR3, as DNA: TGTGCCAGTAGTATATCCCCGGGATACTACGAGCAGTACTTC.

V gene TRBV6-1 combines with J gene TRBJ2-1; TRBD1 matches 7 bases. This CDR3 region has 14 residues. Germline values: CDR1 MNHNS, CDR2 SASEGT. V lost 7 bases, J lost 6 bases, and 9 bases stayed unmatched. CDR3 loop: CASKRGQWSNEQFF. In DNA, the CDR3 is TGTGCCAGCAAGAGGGGGCAATGGTCCAATGAGCAGTTCTTC.

This chain links TRBV4-1 with TRBJ1-2; D gene ambiguous. CDR3 length: 12 amino acids. Trimming cost V 2 bases and J 4 bases, with 5 bases left between them. CDR1 is MGHRA, CDR2 YSYEKL, per germline. The CDR3 nucleotides are TGCGCCAGCAGCCAACTGAGCTATGGCTACACCTTC. Translating gives CASSQLSYGYTF.

This CDR3 is CASSSTSGTGGGGYTF. CDR3 DNA sequence: TGTGCCAGCAGCTCGACTTCCGGGACAGGGGGCGGAGGCTACACCTTC. V gene TRBV7-2 combines with J gene TRBJ1-2, with TRBD1 matching over 12 bases. Germline CDR1 and CDR2: SGHTA and FQGNSA. With V trimmed by 4 bases and J by 8 bases, 11 bases remained unmatched. The CDR3 has 16 residues.

The chain uses TRBV4-1 and TRBJ2-1; TRBD2 aligns across 11 bases. V lost 3 bases, J lost 4 bases, and 11 bases stayed unmatched. Per the germline V gene, CDR1 is MGHRA and CDR2 is YSYEKL. The CDR3 runs 18 residues. In DNA, the CDR3 is TGCGCCAGCAGCCAGTGGGTAGCGGGAGGGCCGCCGTACAATGAGCAGTTCTTC. Translated: CASSQWVAGGPPYNEQFF.

The V call is TRBV5-1, the J call TRBJ2-5; D possibly corresponds to TRBD2 (7 bases). The CDR3 consists of 15 residues. The germline CDR1 and CDR2 sequences are SGHRS and YFSETQ. V lost 3 bases, J lost 4 bases, and 16 bases lay in between. CDR3: CASSWGRGTLETQYF. In nucleotides, the CDR3 is TGCGCCAGCAGCTGGGGGCGGGGGACGCTAGAGACCCAGTACTTC. Supplemented by reference TRBV5-1 and TRBJ2-5, the full variable domain reads KAGVTQTPRYLIKTRGQQVTLSCSPISGHRSVSWYQQTPGQGLQFLFEYFSETQRNKGNFPGRFSGRQFSNSRSEMNVSTLELGDSALYLCASSWGRGTLETQYFGPGTRLLVL.

The chain uses TRBV5-1 and TRBJ2-5, with a weak D call TRBD1 (6 bases). The germline V gene has CDR1 SGHRS and CDR2 YFSETQ. V shed 4 bases and J shed 4 bases, with 17 bases lying between them. This CDR3 comprises 15 residues. The chain's CDR3 is CASSPLGQGRETQYF. In nucleotides, the CDR3 is TGCGCCAGCAGCCCACTAGGGCAGGGGAGAGAGACCCAGTACTTC.

The chain recombines TRBV19 with TRBJ1-5; possibly TRBD1 for D (6 bases). Per germline, CDR1 LNHDA and CDR2 SQIVND (reference sequence). This CDR3 has 14 amino acids. Trimming took 3 bases from V and 5 from J, leaving 11 bases between them. CDR3 in amino acids: CASSMTGPHQPQHF. CDR3 bases: TGTGCCAGTAGTATGACAGGTCCCCATCAGCCCCAGCATTTT. The full variable domain, completed using reference TRBV19 and TRBJ1-5, is DGGITQSPKYLFRKEGQNVTLSCEQNLNHDAMYWYRQDPGQGLRLIYYSQIVNDFQKGDIAEGYSVSREKKESFPLTVTSAQKNPTAFYLCASSMTGPHQPQHFGDGTRLSIL.

This clone was counted a single time. This chain uses TRBV30 with TRBJ1-6, with D uncertain. Trimming pared 0 bases from V and 11 bases from J, leaving 11 bases between. The germline V gene encodes CDR1 GTSNPN and CDR2 SVGIG (reference sequence). CDR3 size: 13 residues. Written as DNA, the CDR3 is TGTGCCTGGAGTGTTGACTTTGGTACACCCCTCCACTTT. Translated, it gives CAWSVDFGTPLHF. Drawing the rest from reference TRBV30 and TRBJ1-6, the complete variable domain is SQTIHQWPATLVQPVGSPLSLECTVEGTSNPNLYWYRQAAGRGLQLLFYSVGIGQISSEVPQNLSASRPQDRQFILSSKKLLLSDSGFYLCAWSVDFGTPLHFGNGTRLTVT.